Below are 19 T cell receptor beta chains sequenced from a single sample in a study of T cells in Graves' hyperthyroidism and ophthalmopathy. Using RNA transcripts as the source, TCR beta CDR3 regions were amplified. TCR CDR3 regions were first amplified by RT-PCR with HTBI primers. Via MiXCR, TCRdb re-called the multiplex PCR reads, giving one row per CDR3 protein. The data contain about 600,000 distinct CDR3 sequences, 14% of them singletons. Sequenced sample: blood. These receptors all stem from a woman between 50 and 59 years old with Graves' ophthalmopathy.

This clonotype was picked up many times. This sequence joins TRBV24-1 and TRBJ2-7, with D possibly being TRBD2 (5 bases). The ends were cut back, 3 bases at V and 5 bases at J, with 13 bases in the middle. From germline, CDR1 is KGHDR and CDR2 SFDVKD. The CDR3 is made up of 14 amino acids. In DNA form, the CDR3 reads TGTGCCACCAGTGATCCGAAACGAGGGCACGAGCAGTACTTC. As protein: CATSDPKRGHEQYF.

This clonotype was counted a few times. The genes are TRBV7-9 and TRBJ2-2; the D gene is possibly TRBD2 (6 bases). This CDR3 is 14 amino acids long. Trimming took 4 bases from V and 5 from J, leaving 11 bases between them. Germline values: CDR1 SEHNR, CDR2 FQNEAQ (reference sequence). CDR3 nucleotide sequence: TGTGCCAGCAGCTATGGAGGGGAAACCGGGGAGCTGTTTTTT. This sequence encodes CASSYGGETGELFF.

This clonotype has ten or more counts. The V and J genes are TRBV7-3 and TRBJ2-2, with 12 bases lining up with TRBD2. Germline V CDR1 and CDR2: SGHTA, FQGTGA. The junction had 4 bases not matched to a gene; V was cut back by 0 bases and J by 5 bases. CDR3 size: 17 residues. CDR3 bases: TGTGCCAGCAGCTTAACTAGCACTAGCGGGAGGACCGGGGAGCTGTTTTTT. Amino acids: CASSLTSTSGRTGELFF. Variable domain in full (rest from reference TRBV7-3 and TRBJ2-2): GAGVSQTPSNKVTEKGKYVELRCDPISGHTALYWYRQSLGQGPEFLIYFQGTGAADDSGLPNDRFFAVRPEGSVSTLKIQRTERGDSAVYLCASSLTSTSGRTGELFFGEGSRLTVL.

In its sample, this clonotype was seen many times. The V gene is TRBV2, the J gene TRBJ2-1; D may match TRBD1 or TRBD2 (5 bases each). This CDR3 has 15 residues. Germline CDR1 and CDR2: SNHLY and FYNNEI. V lost 4 bases, J lost 6 bases, and 16 bases lay in between. CDR3 amino acids: CASSALSGTPNEQFF. The CDR3 DNA reads as TGTGCCAGCAGTGCGTTGTCGGGGACCCCCAATGAGCAGTTCTTC.

This clonotype was picked up many times. In nucleotides, the CDR3 is TGTGCCAGCAGCCCAGGGCTCCCCGTGGTGGGACAGGGGTACAATGAGCAGTTCTTC. Residues: CASSPGLPVVGQGYNEQFF. This chain uses TRBV7-2 with TRBJ2-1, with 10 bases lining up with TRBD1. The germline V gene encodes CDR1 SGHTA and CDR2 FQGNSA. V dropped 5 bases and J dropped 4; count of bases not matched to a gene: 17. CDR3 length: 19 amino acids.

This clonotype occurred many times. This chain connects TRBV5-1 to TRBJ2-2; D tentatively fits TRBD1 or TRBD2 (5 bases each). This CDR3 has 16 residues. Trimming removed 4 bases at V and 0 bases at J, with 13 bases between. Per the germline V gene, CDR1 is SGHRS and CDR2 is YFSETQ. The CDR3 DNA reads TGCGCCAGCAGCCCTCTGGGGGTAGCGAACACCGGGGAGCTGTTTTTT. It specifies CASSPLGVANTGELFF.

The CDR3 bases are TGTGCCAGCAGTTTGGGCGGGAGGTGGAATGAGCAGTTCTTC. It translates to CASSLGGRWNEQFF. This rearrangement joins TRBV12-3 or TRBV12-4 to TRBJ2-1; 8 bases are shared with TRBD2. V was pared by 3 bases and J by 7 bases, with 5 bases of the junction left unmatched. The CDR3 runs 14 residues.

This clonotype occurred a few times. The chain carries TRBV12-3 or TRBV12-4 and TRBJ1-5, with no clear D. V lost 5 bases and J lost 3, with 8 bases in between. The CDR3 has 13 residues. CDR3 loop: CASSPPDNQPQHF. The CDR3 DNA reads TGTGCCAGCAGTCCCCCGGACAATCAGCCCCAGCATTTT.

This chain joins TRBV27 and TRBJ2-7; D might be TRBD1 or TRBD2, each matching 7 bases. The V end lost 6 bases, the J end lost 5 bases, and 23 bases lay between the germline ends. Per germline, CDR1 MNHEY and CDR2 SMNVEV (reference sequence). This CDR3 region has 16 residues. Here the CDR3 DNA reads TGTGCCAGCAGGGTCCCGGGGGGAGACAGGGTTCACGAGCAGTACTTC. It specifies CASRVPGGDRVHEQYF.

This clonotype was recorded many times. V and J are TRBV7-9 and TRBJ2-1, with TRBD2 matching over 9 bases. CDR3 length: 16 amino acids. Germline V lookup: CDR1 SEHNR, CDR2 FQNEAQ (reference sequence). V lost 2 bases and J lost 8; bases outside the gene matches: 10. The CDR3 nucleotides are TGTGCCAGCAGCTTAAAAGGACTAGCGAAAAGGTATGAGCAGTTCTTC. Translated, it gives CASSLKGLAKRYEQFF.

This clonotype was observed at least ten times. The V call is TRBV12-3 or TRBV12-4, the J call TRBJ2-3, with 8 nucleotides matching TRBD2. Trimming at V came to 6 bases and at J to 1 base, leaving 3 bases not matched to a gene. There are 14 residues in the CDR3. The CDR3: CASRPTSGTDTQYF. The CDR3 bases are TGTGCCAGCAGACCGACTAGCGGCACAGATACGCAGTATTTT.

This clonotype was detected only a few times. The chain employs TRBV4-3 and TRBJ1-4; a possible D gene is TRBD1 (6 bases). There are 21 residues in the CDR3. V was shortened by 4 bases and J by 0 bases, with 27 bases between the two germline ends. Looked up from germline, CDR1 is LGHNA and CDR2 is YSLEER. The CDR3 spells CASSPRVVGGPSVSTNEKLFF. The CDR3 bases are TGCGCCAGCAGCCCTCGAGTTGTCGGGGGCCCCAGTGTGTCAACTAATGAAAAACTGTTTTTT.

Ten or more counts support this clonotype. J is TRBJ2-3 and V is TRBV18; no clear D gene. The length of the CDR3 is 14 residues. Trimming took 6 bases from V and 0 from J, leaving 10 bases between them. Germline lookup yields CDR1 KGHSH and CDR2 LQKENI. Here the CDR3 reads CASSRVHSTDTQYF. DNA of the CDR3: TGTGCCAGCTCCCGGGTCCATAGCACAGATACGCAGTATTTT.

The chain has TRBV29-1 and TRBJ2-7; 13 bases map to TRBD2. Trimming took 4 bases from V and 0 from J; bases not matched to a gene: 6. CDR3 size: 16 residues. From germline, CDR1 is SQVTM and CDR2 ANQGSEA. The CDR3 here is CSVVGLAGLPSYEQYF. CDR3 DNA: TGCAGCGTTGTGGGACTAGCGGGACTACCCTCCTACGAGCAGTACTTC.

In its sample, this clonotype was seen many times. The CDR3 nucleotides are TGTGCCAGCAGTGAATTTAGCTCCAAAAACATTCAGTACTTC. Its translation: CASSEFSSKNIQYF. The chain joins TRBV2 to TRBJ2-4, with D unclear. The CDR3 sequence is 14 residues long. V lost 2 bases to trimming and J lost 2 bases, with 7 bases between them. Germline loops: CDR1 SNHLY, CDR2 FYNNEI.

J is TRBJ2-3 and V is TRBV11-2, with 9 nucleotides matching TRBD2. Germline V gene data show CDR1 as SGHAT and CDR2 as FQNNGV. Trimming at V came to 4 bases and at J to 5 bases, leaving 13 bases not matched to a gene. The CDR3 runs to 17 residues. As DNA, the CDR3 is TGTGCCAGCAGCTCCCTCGTTGGCGGGGGGGCGAAAGATACGCAGTATTTT. As protein: CASSSLVGGGAKDTQYF.

This clonotype was seen many times. The gene calls are TRBV11-3 and TRBJ2-1; 14 bases are a match to TRBD2. The trim removed 5 bases at V and 8 bases at J, leaving 5 bases unmatched. CDR1 is SGHNT and CDR2 is YENEEA in the germline V gene. The CDR3 extends over 15 amino acids. CDR3 sequence reads: CASSQGTSGRHEQFF. The CDR3 nucleotides are TGTGCCAGCAGCCAGGGGACTAGCGGGAGACATGAGCAGTTCTTC.

The V gene is TRBV6-1, the J gene TRBJ2-1, with a tentative D call TRBD2 (6 bases). The V and J ends lost 6 bases and 6 bases respectively, with 15 bases between them. Germline V gene data show CDR1 as MNHNS and CDR2 as SASEGT. The length of the CDR3 is 14 residues. The CDR3 region is CASSTSREGNEQFF. The CDR3 DNA is TGTGCCAGCAGCACTAGCCGAGAAGGCAATGAGCAGTTCTTC.

This clonotype was seen many times. The chain links TRBV7-3 to TRBJ2-1, with 14 bases matching TRBD2. The CDR3 sequence is 18 residues long. V lost 5 bases, J lost 9 bases, and 15 bases stayed unmatched. From germline, CDR1 is SGHTA and CDR2 FQGTGA. CDR3 protein: CASSPNRAGLAGELEQFF. The CDR3 DNA is TGTGCCAGCAGCCCTAACCGGGCGGGACTAGCGGGAGAGCTTGAGCAGTTCTTC.